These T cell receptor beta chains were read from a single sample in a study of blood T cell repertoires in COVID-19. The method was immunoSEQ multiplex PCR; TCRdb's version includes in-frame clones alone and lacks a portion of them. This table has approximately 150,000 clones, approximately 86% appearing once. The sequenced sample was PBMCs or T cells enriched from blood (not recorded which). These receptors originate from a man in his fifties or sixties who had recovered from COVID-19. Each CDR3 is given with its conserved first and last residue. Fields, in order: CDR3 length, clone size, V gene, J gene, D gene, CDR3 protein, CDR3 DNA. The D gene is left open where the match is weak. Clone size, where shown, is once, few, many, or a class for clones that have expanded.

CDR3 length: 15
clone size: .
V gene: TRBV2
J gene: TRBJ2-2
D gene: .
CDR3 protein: CASRGGDVFTGELFF
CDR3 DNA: TGTGCCAGCAGGGGGGGAGATGTATTCACCGGGGAGCTGTTTTTT

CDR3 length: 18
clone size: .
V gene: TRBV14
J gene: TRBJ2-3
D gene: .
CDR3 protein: CASSQDRFSRASTDTQYF
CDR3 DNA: TGTGCCAGCAGCCAAGATCGTTTCTCCAGGGCGAGCACAGATACGCAGTATTTT

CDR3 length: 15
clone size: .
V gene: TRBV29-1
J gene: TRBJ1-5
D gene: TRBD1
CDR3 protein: CSVRTGALGNQPQHF
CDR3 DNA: TGCAGCGTTAGGACAGGGGCTCTGGGCAATCAGCCCCAGCATTTT

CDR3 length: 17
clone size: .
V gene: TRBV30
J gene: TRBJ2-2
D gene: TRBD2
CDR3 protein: CAWSSYRTSGGAGELFF
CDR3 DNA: TGTGCCTGGAGTTCCTACAGGACTAGCGGGGGGGCCGGGGAGCTGTTTTTT

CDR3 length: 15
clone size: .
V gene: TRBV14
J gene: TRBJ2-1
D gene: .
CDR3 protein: CASSLISGVDNEQFF
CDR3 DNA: TGTGCCAGCAGCCTCATATCAGGGGTCGACAATGAGCAGTTCTTC

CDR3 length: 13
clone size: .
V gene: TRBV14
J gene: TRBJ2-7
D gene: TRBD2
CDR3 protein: CASSRSRGGEQYF
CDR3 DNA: TGTGCCAGCAGCCGTTCTCGGGGGGGCGAGCAGTACTTC

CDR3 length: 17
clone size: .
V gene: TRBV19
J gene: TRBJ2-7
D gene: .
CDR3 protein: CASTAFGGTRPLFEQYF
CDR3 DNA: TGTGCCAGTACCGCGTTCGGAGGGACGAGACCCCTATTCGAGCAGTACTTC

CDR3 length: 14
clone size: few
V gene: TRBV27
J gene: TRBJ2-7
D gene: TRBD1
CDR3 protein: CASSYQGDSYEQYF
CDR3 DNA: TGTGCCAGCAGTTACCAGGGGGACTCCTACGAGCAGTACTTC

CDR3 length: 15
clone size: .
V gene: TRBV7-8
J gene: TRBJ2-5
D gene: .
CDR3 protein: CASSLGVGGQETQYF
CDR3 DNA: TGTGCCAGCAGCTTAGGCGTTGGCGGTCAAGAGACCCAGTACTTC

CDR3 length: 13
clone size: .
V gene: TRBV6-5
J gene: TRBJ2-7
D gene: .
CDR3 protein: CASSYSWGREQYF
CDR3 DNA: TGTGCCAGCAGTTACTCCTGGGGCCGCGAGCAGTACTTC

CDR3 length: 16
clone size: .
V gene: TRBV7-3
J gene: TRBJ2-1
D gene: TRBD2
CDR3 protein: CASSLNAGGSYNEQFF
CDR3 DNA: TGTGCCAGCAGCTTAAATGCGGGGGGGTCCTACAATGAGCAGTTCTTC

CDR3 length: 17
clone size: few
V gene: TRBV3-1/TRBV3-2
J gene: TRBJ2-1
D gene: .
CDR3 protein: CASSQGWSVEGSDEQFF
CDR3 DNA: TGTGCCAGCAGCCAAGGTTGGTCGGTCGAGGGTTCGGATGAGCAGTTCTTC

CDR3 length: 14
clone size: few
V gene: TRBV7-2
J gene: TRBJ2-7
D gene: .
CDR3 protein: CASSLAQVVYEQYF
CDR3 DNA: TGTGCCAGCAGCTTAGCGCAGGTAGTCTACGAGCAGTACTTC

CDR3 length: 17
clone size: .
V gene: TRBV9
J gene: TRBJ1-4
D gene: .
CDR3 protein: CASSSGVGARTNEKLFF
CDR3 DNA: TGTGCCAGCAGCTCAGGAGTGGGGGCGAGGACTAATGAAAAACTGTTTTTT

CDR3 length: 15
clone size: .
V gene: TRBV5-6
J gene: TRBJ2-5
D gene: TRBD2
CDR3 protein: CASSLTSGGGETQYF
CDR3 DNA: TGTGCCAGCAGCTTGACTAGCGGGGGCGGGGAGACCCAGTACTTC

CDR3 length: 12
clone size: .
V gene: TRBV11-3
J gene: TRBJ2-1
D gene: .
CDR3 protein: CASSGGANEQFF
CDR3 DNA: TGTGCCAGCAGCGGAGGGGCCAATGAGCAGTTCTTC

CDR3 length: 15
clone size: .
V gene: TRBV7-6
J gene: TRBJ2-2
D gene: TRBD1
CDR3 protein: CASRPSTGATGELFF
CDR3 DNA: TGTGCCAGCAGACCTTCGACAGGGGCCACCGGGGAGCTGTTTTTT

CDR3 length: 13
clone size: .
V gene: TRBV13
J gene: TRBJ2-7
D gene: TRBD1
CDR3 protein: CASSGTATYEQYF
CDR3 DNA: TGTGCCAGTTCCGGGACAGCCACCTACGAGCAGTACTTC

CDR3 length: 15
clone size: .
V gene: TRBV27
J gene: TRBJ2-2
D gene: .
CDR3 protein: CASSLGAGATGELFF
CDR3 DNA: TGTGCCAGCAGTTTAGGGGCAGGGGCTACCGGGGAGCTGTTTTTT

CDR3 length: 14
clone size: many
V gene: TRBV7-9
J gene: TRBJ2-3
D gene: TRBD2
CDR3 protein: CASSSSGSTDTQYF
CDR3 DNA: TGTGCCAGCAGCTCTAGCGGGAGCACAGATACGCAGTATTTT

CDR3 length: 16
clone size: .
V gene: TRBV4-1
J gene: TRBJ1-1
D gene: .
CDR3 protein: CASSKSPDGMNTEAFF
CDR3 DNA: TGCGCCAGCAGCAAAAGTCCCGACGGGATGAACACTGAAGCTTTCTTT

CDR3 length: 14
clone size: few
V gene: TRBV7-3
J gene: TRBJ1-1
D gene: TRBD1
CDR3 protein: CASSRTGSNTEAFF
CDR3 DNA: TGTGCCAGCAGCCGGACAGGGTCGAACACTGAAGCTTTCTTT

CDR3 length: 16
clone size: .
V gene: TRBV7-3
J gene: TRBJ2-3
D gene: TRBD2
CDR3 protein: CASSSGLAGVTDTQYF
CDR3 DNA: TGTGCCAGCAGCTCCGGTTTAGCGGGGGTCACAGATACGCAGTATTTT

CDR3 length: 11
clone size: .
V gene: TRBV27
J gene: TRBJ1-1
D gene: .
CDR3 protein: CASRWGAEAFF
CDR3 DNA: TGTGCCAGCAGGTGGGGGGCTGAAGCTTTCTTT